This T cell receptor beta chain was obtained from a study of cytomegalovirus exposure and HLA in healthy donors. Vbeta (60) and Jbeta (13) primers were used in the PCR. Data came from immunoSEQ multiplex PCR; TCRdb stores just in-frame clones and leaves some out. Here the sample spans around 200,000 clones, roughly 89% being singletons. Findings and limits, study-wide: Earlier findings revealed that most TCR beta V segments proved productive either about 87% or about 30% of the time.

Concerning this clone itself: Its antigen remains unknown.

The CDR3 is 14 residues long. The V end lost 9 bases, the J end lost 0 bases, and 12 bases lay between the germline ends. CDR1 LNHDA and CDR2 SQIVND come from the germline V gene (reference sequence). V usage is TRBV19 and J usage is TRBJ1-3; D is undetermined. This receptor was taken from a woman younger than 35 in good health and CMV-seronegative. Specimen: PBMCs. In nucleotides, the CDR3 is TGTGCCAGCCGGACGGGAAGCTCTGGAAACACCATATATTTT. Protein: CASRTGSSGNTIYF.